The 23 T cell receptor beta chains reported below all come from one sample, sequenced in a study of low-dose radiotherapy and immunotherapy resistance in tumors (dated by TCRdb to between 2021 and 2023). The time point tag for this specimen amounts to: before trial treatment. Sequencing instrument: Illumina HiSeq 2500. Superscript III and a set of TRAV- and TRBV-specific primers were used to synthesize first-strand cDNA, so that both TCRalpha and TCRbeta chains were covered. A roughly 20-cycle PCR with Phusion amplified the TCRs, pairing a constant-region primer with the adapter that was attached to the V primers. Using fastp at Q25 and MiXCR, TCRdb reprocessed the public reads and kept productive beta chains. CDR3 protein duplicates are merged, each entry listing the most common genes and DNA. In all, the sample holds 65,000 to 100,000 distinct CDR3 sequences, and 15% to 20% of those were seen once. 2.8% of the sample comes from the top ten.

This material consisted of PBMCs, taken before treatment. Receptors originate from a male donor with prostate cancer.

This clonotype was seen more than once but under ten times. DNA of the CDR3: TGCGCCAGCAGCCGGGACGGGGGCCTAGGAGGAGCTTTCTTT. It specifies CASSRDGGLGGAFF. This chain uses TRBV5-1 with TRBJ1-1; D possibly corresponds to TRBD1 (6 bases). Germline assignment: CDR1 SGHRS and CDR2 YFSETQ. V was cut by 4 bases and J by 10 bases, with 20 bases left in between. The CDR3 sequence is 14 residues long.

This clonotype has ten or more counts. The chain links TRBV3-1 to TRBJ2-1; D gene unclear. Per the germline V gene, CDR1 is LGHDT and CDR2 is YNNKEL (reference sequence). CDR3 size: 11 residues. V was trimmed by 4 bases and J by 8 bases, leaving 6 bases between them. The CDR3 nucleotides read TGTGCCAGCAGCCTGAGCGATGAGCAGTTCTTC. It is translated as CASSLSDEQFF.

This clonotype appeared many times. This sequence joins TRBV6-5 and TRBJ2-1, with TRBD2 matching 10 bases. Trimming at V came to 6 bases and at J to 11 bases, leaving 4 bases not matched to a gene. The CDR3 runs 12 residues. The V gene's germline CDR1 is MNHEY and CDR2 SVGAGI. Written as DNA, the CDR3 is TGTGCCAGCAGCCCAGCGGGGGGGAAGCAGTTCTTC. Encoded protein: CASSPAGGKQFF.

The CDR3 loop is CSARGGGDGPSEKLFF. In DNA, the CDR3 is TGCAGTGCTAGAGGGGGCGGCGACGGACCTTCGGAAAAACTGTTTTTT. This sequence joins TRBV20-1 and TRBJ1-4; tentatively, D is TRBD1 (5 bases). The V end lost 1 base, the J end lost 8 bases, and 20 bases lay between the germline ends. The CDR3 loop spans 16 amino acids. Germline V gene sequence: CDR1 DFQATT, CDR2 SNEGSKA (reference sequence).

Many counts were recorded for this clonotype. V and J are TRBV7-9 and TRBJ2-3; TRBD2 is a possible D gene (6 bases). The CDR3 sequence is 16 residues long. Trimming stripped 10 bases from V and 0 bases from J, with 20 bases between. CDR1 SEHNR and CDR2 FQNEAQ come from the germline V gene (reference sequence). CDR3 nucleotides: TGTGCCACGACTAGACTAGTTGTATCCAGCACAGATACGCAGTATTTT. Translating it yields CATTRLVVSSTDTQYF. Full variable domain (outside the CDR3, taken from reference TRBV7-9 and TRBJ2-3): DTGVSQNPRHKITKRGQNVTFRCDPISEHNRLYWYRQTLGQGPEFLTYFQNEAQLEKSRLLSDRFSAERPKGSFSTLEIQRTEQGDSAMYLCATTRLVVSSTDTQYFGPGTRLTVL.

This clonotype turned up a few times. The J gene is TRBJ2-5, the V gene TRBV5-1; perhaps TRBD2 as D (5 bases). Trimming removed 2 bases at V and 4 bases at J, with 21 bases between. This CDR3 has 17 residues. Germline V gene lookup returns CDR1 SGHRS and CDR2 YFSETQ. CDR3 sequence (DNA): TGCGCCAGCAGCTTAAACCCCCCCGAGGGCCGGCGAGAGACCCAGTACTTC. This codes for CASSLNPPEGRRETQYF.

In its sample, this clonotype was seen many times. The V gene is TRBV7-9, the J gene TRBJ1-4; a weak D match, TRBD1 (6 bases). The germline V gene has CDR1 SEHNR and CDR2 FQNEAQ (reference sequence). The ends were cut back, 3 bases at V and 8 bases at J, with 10 bases in the middle. The CDR3 length is 13 residues. The CDR3 region has the DNA TGTGCCAGCAGCTTTCCCGGACAGGAAAAACTGTTTTTT. This sequence encodes CASSFPGQEKLFF. Looking up the rest from reference TRBV7-9 and TRBJ1-4 gives the full variable domain: DTGVSQNPRHKITKRGQNVTFRCDPISEHNRLYWYRQTLGQGPEFLTYFQNEAQLEKSRLLSDRFSAERPKGSFSTLEIQRTEQGDSAMYLCASSFPGQEKLFFGSGTQLSVL.

This clonotype showed up many times. The chain has TRBV4-1 and TRBJ2-4, with a weak D call TRBD2 (7 bases). V was clipped by 1 base and J by 5 bases, with 15 bases between them. The CDR3 consists of 16 residues. Per germline, CDR1 MGHRA and CDR2 YSYEKL. The CDR3 region has the DNA TGCGCCAGCAGCCAAGGGCAACTAGGGGGGGAAAACATTCAGTACTTC. This gives the protein CASSQGQLGGENIQYF.

This clonotype was observed at least ten times. The chain recombines TRBV7-8 with TRBJ1-1; D gene uncertain. Germline CDR1 SGHVS, CDR2 FQNEAQ. V was pared by 5 bases and J by 1 base, with 8 bases between. This CDR3 spans 13 amino acids. The DNA for the CDR3 is TGTGCCAGCAGCCGTACCCCGAACACTGAAGCTTTCTTT. Its protein product is CASSRTPNTEAFF.

This clonotype was seen repeatedly, ten times or more. This chain connects TRBV6-2 or TRBV6-3 to TRBJ1-5, with D perhaps matching TRBD1 (6 bases). Germline V gene data show CDR1 as MNHEY and CDR2 as SVGEGT. This CDR3 is 19 amino acids long. V lost 2 bases, J lost 0 bases, and 20 bases lay in between. CDR3 bases: TGTGCCAGCAGTTACGGAGGCAGGGGCCGAACTTATAGCAATCAGCCCCAGCATTTT. Translation gives CASSYGGRGRTYSNQPQHF.

The rearrangement links TRBV5-4 to TRBJ2-1; 10 nucleotides line up with TRBD2. Germline V gene sequence: CDR1 SGHNT, CDR2 YYREEE (reference sequence). V lost 5 bases, J lost 9 bases, and 11 bases stayed unmatched. The CDR3 spans 15 residues. CDR3: CASSLSGGAQGEQFF. The DNA of the CDR3 is TGTGCCAGCAGTCTGAGCGGGGGGGCCCAGGGTGAGCAGTTCTTC.

In its sample, this clonotype was seen a few times. The chain links TRBV6-2 or TRBV6-3 to TRBJ1-3, with a possible D match to TRBD1 (6 bases). Germline CDR1 reads MNHEY; CDR2 reads SVGEGT. This CDR3 spans 15 amino acids. Deletions cut 0 bases from V and 1 base from J, with 7 bases between. The CDR3 loop reads CASSYSGQSGNTIYF. CDR3 nucleotides: TGTGCCAGCAGTTACTCCGGACAGTCTGGAAACACCATATATTTT.

This clonotype was detected only a few times. The CDR3 nucleotides are TGTGCCAGCAGTTACTCACACTGGGCAGTTGTGAAGACTAACTATGGCTACACCTTC. This translates into CASSYSHWAVVKTNYGYTF. This chain uses TRBV6-2 or TRBV6-3 with TRBJ1-2; no firm D call. The CDR3 spans 19 residues. Trimming left V 0 bases short and J 0 bases short, with 20 bases between. CDR1 and CDR2 from the germline V gene are MNHEY and SVGEGT.

For this clonotype: This likely traces to a read error, being one base from a far larger clone. V is TRBV11-3 and J is TRBJ1-2; tentative D call: TRBD1 (5 bases). This CDR3 is 17 amino acids long. Germline values: CDR1 SGHNT, CDR2 YENEEA. Trimming removed 2 bases at V and 3 bases at J, with 19 bases between. CDR3 coding DNA: TGTGCCAGCAGCTTAATGGGGACGAGGGGCGACTACTATGGCTACACCTTC. Translated: CASSLMGTRGDYYGYTF.

The chain is built from TRBV5-1 and TRBJ1-5; 7 bases agree with TRBD1. CDR1 and CDR2 (germline): SGHRS, YFSETQ. This CDR3 spans 15 amino acids. The ends lost 2 bases at V and 2 bases at J; junction bases unmatched: 4. The CDR3 DNA follows: TGCGCCAGCAGCTTCGACGGACAGGGCAATCAGCCCCAGCATTTT. Its protein is CASSFDGQGNQPQHF.

In its sample, this clonotype was seen many times. The rearrangement links TRBV6-5 to TRBJ1-6, with D possibly matching TRBD1 (6 bases). The germline CDR1 and CDR2 sequences are MNHEY and SVGAGI. V lost 2 bases and J lost 8, with 13 bases in between. The CDR3 runs to 15 residues. The CDR3 bases are TGTGCCAGCAGTTACCAGGGGTTCGGTCATTCACCCCTCCACTTT. As protein: CASSYQGFGHSPLHF.

Details on this clonotype: Given a much more abundant clone one base away, this may be a read error. V usage is TRBV7-7 and J usage is TRBJ2-5; weak D call: TRBD1 (5 bases). The CDR3 consists of 15 residues. The germline V gene encodes CDR1 SSHAT and CDR2 FNYEAQ (reference sequence). CDR3 amino acids: CASSLAVSDSETQYF. CDR3 DNA sequence: TGTGCTAGCAGCTTAGCAGTGAGCGACAGCGAGACCCAGTACTTC. Filled out from reference TRBV7-7 and TRBJ2-5, the complete variable domain reads GAGVSQSPRYKVTKRGQDVTLRCDPISSHATLYWYQQALGQGPEFLTYFNYEAQPDKSGLPSDRFSAERPEGSISTLTIQRTEQRDSAMYRCASSLAVSDSETQYFGPGTRLLVL.

The chain employs TRBV20-1 and TRBJ2-7, with D perhaps matching TRBD1 or TRBD2 (5 bases each). Germline V lookup: CDR1 DFQATT, CDR2 SNEGSKA (reference sequence). V was pared by 0 bases and J by 4 bases, with 13 bases between. This CDR3 spans 14 amino acids. The CDR3 nucleotides are TGCAGTGCTAGAGATTGGAGGACACAATACGAGCAGTACTTC. It is translated as CSARDWRTQYEQYF.

The chain is built from TRBV5-1 and TRBJ2-5, with D possibly being TRBD2 (7 bases). Per germline, CDR1 SGHRS and CDR2 YFSETQ. The CDR3 has 16 amino acids. The V gene lost 2 bases and the J gene lost 5 bases, with 19 bases spanning the gap. CDR3 in amino acids: CASSFWGLAAVETQYF. CDR3 DNA: TGCGCCAGCAGCTTTTGGGGGCTAGCGGCCGTTGAGACCCAGTACTTC. The whole variable domain, filled in from reference TRBV5-1 and TRBJ2-5, reads KAGVTQTPRYLIKTRGQQVTLSCSPISGHRSVSWYQQTPGQGLQFLFEYFSETQRNKGNFPGRFSGRQFSNSRSEMNVSTLELGDSALYLCASSFWGLAAVETQYFGPGTRLLVL.

As to this clonotype: A read error is likely here: a far larger clone is one base away. The chain links TRBV13 to TRBJ1-1, with no clear D. V was cut by 7 bases and J by 4 bases, with 13 bases left in between. There are 13 residues in the CDR3. Germline V gene sequence: CDR1 PRHDT, CDR2 FYEKMQ (reference sequence). CDR3 residues: CASTEGEGTEAFF. CDR3 sequence (DNA): TGTGCCAGCACGGAGGGTGAGGGCACTGAAGCTTTCTTT. The full variable domain, in which reference TRBV13 and TRBJ1-1 provide the parts outside the CDR3, is AAGVIQSPRHLIKEKRETATLKCYPIPRHDTVYWYQQGPGQDPQFLISFYEKMQSDKGSIPDRFSAQQFSDYHSELNMSSLELGDSALYFCASTEGEGTEAFFGQGTRLTVV.

The table lists this clonotype with many counts. One junction end disagrees with the germline gene, perhaps due to a read error. This chain connects TRBV2 to TRBJ2-5; D is tentatively TRBD1 or TRBD2 (5 bases each). The CDR3 covers 14 residues. The germline V gene encodes CDR1 SNHLY and CDR2 FYNNEI. CDR3 nucleotides: TGTGCCAGCAGGGCCTTGTCCCGGGACGGGGTAGGGCGCTTC. It specifies CASRALSRDGVGRF.

This clonotype was seen many times. The chain is built from TRBV7-8 and TRBJ2-3, with a weak D call TRBD1 (5 bases). This CDR3 comprises 14 residues. The V gene lost 1 base and the J gene lost 1 base, with 6 bases spanning the gap. Germline CDR1 SGHVS, CDR2 FQNEAQ. CDR3 bases: TGTGCCAGCAGCTTAGAAGGGGGCACAGATACGCAGTATTTT. This gives the protein CASSLEGGTDTQYF. The complete variable domain, with remaining parts taken from reference TRBV7-8 and TRBJ2-3, reads GAGVSQSPRYKVAKRGQDVALRCDPISGHVSLFWYQQALGQGPEFLTYFQNEAQLDKSGLPSDRFFAERPEGSVSTLKIQRTQQEDSAVYLCASSLEGGTDTQYFGPGTRLTVL.

This clonotype was observed at least ten times. The chain is built from TRBV3-1 and TRBJ2-2, with D perhaps given as TRBD1 or TRBD2 (7 bases each). The germline V and J ends were trimmed by 1 base and 7 bases, with 22 bases remaining between them. The CDR3 covers 18 residues. Germline V CDR1 and CDR2: LGHDT, YNNKEL (reference sequence). CDR3 nucleotide sequence: TGTGCCAGCAGCCAAGGACAGGGACTACTTTCCCCGGGCGGGGAGCTGTTTTTT. It specifies CASSQGQGLLSPGGELFF.